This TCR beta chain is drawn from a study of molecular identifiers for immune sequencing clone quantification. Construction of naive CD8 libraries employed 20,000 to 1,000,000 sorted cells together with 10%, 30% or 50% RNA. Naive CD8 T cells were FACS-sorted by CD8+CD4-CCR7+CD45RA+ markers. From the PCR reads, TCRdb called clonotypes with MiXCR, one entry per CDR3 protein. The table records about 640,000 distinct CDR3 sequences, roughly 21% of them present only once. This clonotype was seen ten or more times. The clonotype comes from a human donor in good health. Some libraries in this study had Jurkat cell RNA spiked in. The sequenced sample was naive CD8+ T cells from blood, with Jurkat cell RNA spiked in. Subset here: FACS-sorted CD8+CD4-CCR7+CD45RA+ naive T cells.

CDR3 sequence (DNA): TGTGCCAGCAGTTTATTTGCGGGATCGGTTGGAGATACGCAGTATTTT. It codes for CASSLFAGSVGDTQYF. The genes are TRBV27 and TRBJ2-3; maybe TRBD2 (6 bases). Germline V gives CDR1 MNHEY, CDR2 SMNVEV (reference sequence). Trimming removed 1 base at V and 5 bases at J, with 16 bases between. The CDR3 loop spans 16 amino acids.